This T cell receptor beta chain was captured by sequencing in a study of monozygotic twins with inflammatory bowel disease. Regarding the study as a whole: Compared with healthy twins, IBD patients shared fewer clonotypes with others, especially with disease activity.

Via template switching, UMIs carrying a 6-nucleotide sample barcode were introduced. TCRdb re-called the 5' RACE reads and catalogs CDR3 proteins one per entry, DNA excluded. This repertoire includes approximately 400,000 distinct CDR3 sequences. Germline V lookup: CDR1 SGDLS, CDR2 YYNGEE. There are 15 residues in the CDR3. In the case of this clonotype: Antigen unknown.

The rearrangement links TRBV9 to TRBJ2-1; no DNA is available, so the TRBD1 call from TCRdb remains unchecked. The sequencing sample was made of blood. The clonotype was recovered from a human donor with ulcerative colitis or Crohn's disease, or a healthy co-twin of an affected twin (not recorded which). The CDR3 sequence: CASSVEGAGYNEQFF.